This entry describes one T cell receptor beta chain. Its antigen has not been determined. No base quality values were provided; no much bigger clone lies one nucleotide off. RNA was extracted using the RNeasy kit, and roughly 0.5 to 1 microgram was reverse transcribed with random hexamers. The immunoSEQ multiplex PCR assay, covering 54 Vbeta and 13 Jbeta segments, was used to amplify TCR beta CDR3 regions. PCR amplification bias was corrected using a synthetic template baseline for primer optimization and computational correction. The paper's processing steps were these. Only productive sequences were kept, with reads annotated to V, D and J genes according to IMGT and analyzed in immunoSEQ Analyzer. To calculate clonality, Shannon entropy was normalized by log2 of the number of productive unique sequences and then subtracted from one. Public and private clones were assessed among the 100 most prevalent clones of each patient and control. A clone was defined as Susac-specific if it was absent from the healthy and MS cohorts, from some 1,100 published viral clones and from other ImmuneACCESS disease sequences. The raw public data were reprocessed by TCRdb itself: fastp quality trimming at Q25, MiXCR clonotype calling, in-frame beta chains only. Rows matching on CDR3 protein sequence are summarized as one entry with the most common DNA and genes. What appears here as the V and J calls and clone size reflects TCRdb's work, not the paper's. The sample records 120,000 to 150,000 distinct CDR3 sequences, approximately 95% of which are singletons. The ten biggest clones cover around 0.11% of the sample.

High-throughput TCR beta sequencing profiled peripheral blood CD8+ and CD4+ T cells from healthy donors, Susac syndrome patients and multiple sclerosis patients. The multiple sclerosis controls were treatment-naive patients whose relapsing-remitting disease, either stable or active, fulfilled the revised McDonald criteria. Bulk CD8+ and CD4+ T cells were purified by magnetic negative isolation, while CD8+ TEMRA cells were enriched using FACS. Blood was drawn into EDTA tubes, processed within 24 hours, and PBMCs were isolated by density gradient centrifugation. PBMCs intended for TCR sequencing were cryopreserved in liquid nitrogen and thawed later in a water bath at 37 degrees C. The sorted or isolated CD4+, CD8+ and CD8+ TEMRA cells reached a purity of at least 90%. The sample comes from a study of CD8 T cells in Susac syndrome (dated by TCRdb to about 2019). For the study in its entirety: Whether CD8+ T cell activation and differentiation in Susac syndrome was antigen driven was tested using repertoire sequencing.

Looking up the germline V gene yields CDR1 SQVTM and CDR2 ANQGSEA. Measured from the cysteine to the phenylalanine, the CDR3 is 14 residues long. CDR3 DNA is the only sequence kept; it has 42 bases, read in frame from the first base. The V end loses 4 bases and the J end loses 0 bases, and a stretch of 7 bases separates them. Findings and caveats that apply to the study as a whole: The number of individuals in the TCR sequencing and HLA analysis was acknowledged as relatively small.

The rearranged segments are TRBV29-1 and TRBJ2-6; the D gene is not confidently resolved. Specimen: CD4+ T cells from PBMCs. The origin of this receptor is a human donor with multiple sclerosis. CDR3 sequence: CSVASVSGANVLTF. In nucleotides, the sequence is TGCAGCGTTGCGAGTGTCTCTGGGGCCAACGTCCTGACTTTC.